The 13 T cell receptor beta chains given below trace back to one sample, sequenced in a study of T-cell reconstitution after alpha-beta-depleted transplantation in children. Preparing the TCRbeta library involved the use of unique molecular identifiers. Each CDR3 protein gets one entry after TCRdb re-called the PCR reads with MiXCR. Of some 550,000 distinct CDR3 sequences listed, about 23% are singletons. Sequenced here: PBMCs, mostly from graft donor cells, sampled 360 days after TCRalphabeta/CD19-depleted stem cell transplant. These TCRs come from a boy in the first two years of life who had a stem cell transplant for acute myeloid leukemia, so the T cells may come from the graft donor.

The chain uses TRBV10-1 and TRBJ1-2, with unresolved D. The CDR3 covers 13 residues. Looked up from germline, CDR1 is WNHNN and CDR2 is SYGVQD (reference sequence). The ends were cut back, 1 base at V and 5 bases at J, with 8 bases in the middle. DNA of the CDR3: TGCGCCAGCAGTGAGTGGTCGGATTATGGCTACACCTTC. It yields the protein CASSEWSDYGYTF.

The gene calls are TRBV6-5 and TRBJ1-2; D unclear. The CDR3 is made up of 12 amino acids. Germline lookup yields CDR1 MNHEY and CDR2 SVGAGI. Trimming took off 7 bases at V and 8 bases at J, with 14 bases between the two ends. Here the CDR3 reads CASTVPRGGYTF. In DNA form, the CDR3 reads TGTGCCAGCACCGTACCCCGCGGAGGCTACACCTTC.

This clonotype occurred a few times. The chain employs TRBV9 and TRBJ2-2; D not resolved. The CDR3 totals 13 residues. Germline lookup yields CDR1 SGDLS and CDR2 YYNGEE. Trimming took 3 bases from V and 3 from J, leaving 6 bases between them. The CDR3 bases are TGTGCCAGCAGCGGCCGATACACCGGGGAGCTGTTTTTT. Protein product: CASSGRYTGELFF.

This clonotype has only a few counts. V gene TRBV7-8 combines with J gene TRBJ2-1; the D is unclear. V shed 5 bases and J shed 10 bases, with 12 bases lying between them. Germline values: CDR1 SGHVS, CDR2 FQNEAQ. This CDR3 spans 12 amino acids. The CDR3: CASSQPSHEQFF. In DNA form, the CDR3 reads TGTGCCAGCAGCCAGCCCAGCCACGAGCAGTTCTTC.

This clonotype showed up just a few times. The gene calls are TRBV28 and TRBJ2-3; D is perhaps TRBD2 (7 bases). Trimming pared 5 bases from V and 6 bases from J, leaving 21 bases between. Germline V gives CDR1 MDHEN, CDR2 SYDVKM. The CDR3 runs to 16 residues. The DNA of the CDR3 is TGTGCCAGCAGTCGGAGACGCGGGGGCGCAAGGGATACGCAGTATTTT. Its translation: CASSRRRGGARDTQYF.

This clonotype has ten or more counts. The V and J genes are TRBV29-1 and TRBJ1-1; 9 nucleotides agree with TRBD1. Germline V lookup: CDR1 SQVTM, CDR2 ANQGSEA. Trimming at V came to 6 bases and at J to 9 bases, leaving 2 bases not matched to a gene. CDR3 size: 10 residues. The CDR3 sequence: CSVGQGQAFF. CDR3 nucleotide sequence: TGCAGCGTCGGACAGGGGCAAGCTTTCTTT.

The genes are TRBV6-1 and TRBJ2-6, with 11 positions matching TRBD1. The CDR3 has 17 residues. V was clipped by 5 bases and J by 4 bases; unmatched bases: 7. Per the germline V gene, CDR1 is MNHNS and CDR2 is SASEGT. The CDR3 sequence: CASSPRDRGAGANVLTF. The CDR3 bases are TGTGCCAGCAGTCCCCGGGACAGGGGGGCCGGGGCCAACGTCCTGACTTTC.

The chain is built from TRBV20-1 and TRBJ2-1; D is unresolved. CDR3 size: 11 residues. The germline V and J ends were trimmed by 3 bases and 15 bases, with 15 bases remaining between them. From germline, CDR1 is DFQATT and CDR2 SNEGSKA (reference sequence). CDR3 sequence (DNA): TGCAGTGCTAGCGCTGACTGGTGGGGGTTCTTC. Its protein is CSASADWWGFF.

This clonotype was seen at least ten times. The V call is TRBV29-1, the J call TRBJ1-4, with TRBD1 matching over 7 bases. Germline V gene data show CDR1 as SQVTM and CDR2 as ANQGSEA. After removal of 6 bases from V and 8 bases from J, the junction contained 12 bases not matched to a gene. This CDR3 is built from 14 residues. The CDR3 region is CSVARDRAGEKLFF. The CDR3 DNA follows: TGCAGCGTCGCACGCGACAGGGCGGGAGAAAAACTGTTTTTT.

This clonotype was observed many times. The gene calls are TRBV7-2 and TRBJ2-5, with D unresolved. The CDR3 consists of 12 residues. V lost 5 bases to trimming and J lost 5 bases, with 9 bases between them. Germline values: CDR1 SGHTA, CDR2 FQGNSA. The CDR3 sequence: CASSPFGETQYF. As DNA, the CDR3 is TGTGCCAGCAGCCCCTTTGGGGAGACCCAGTACTTC.

With respect to this clonotype: Germline is not matched at one junction end, which may reflect a read error. The chain employs TRBV27 and TRBJ2-2; D is unclear. The length of the CDR3 is 13 residues. The germline CDR1 and CDR2 sequences are MNHEY and SMNVEV (reference sequence). Here the CDR3 reads CASSISEVGELFF. DNA for the CDR3: TGTGCCAGCAGTATATCTGAGGTCGGGGAGCTGTTTTTT.

In this sample, this clonotype turned up a few times. This sequence joins TRBV20-1 and TRBJ2-3, with TRBD2 as a possible D gene (7 bases). The CDR3 has 13 amino acids. Per the germline V gene, CDR1 is DFQATT and CDR2 is SNEGSKA (reference sequence). Trimming removed 6 bases at V and 4 bases at J, with 14 bases between. CDR3 coding DNA: TGCAGTGCGCTCGTGGGGGGGCCAGATACGCAGTATTTT. Protein sequence: CSALVGGPDTQYF.

The chain combines TRBV29-1 with TRBJ2-1, with D unresolved. From germline, CDR1 is SQVTM and CDR2 ANQGSEA. The germline V and J ends were trimmed by 4 bases and 4 bases, with 5 bases remaining between them. The CDR3 length is 11 residues. CDR3 in DNA: TGCAGCGTTGCCATATACAATGAGCAGTTCTTC. It specifies CSVAIYNEQFF.